The T cell receptor (beta chain) described here comes from a study of blood T cell repertoires in COVID-19. TCRdb keeps only in-frame clones here, not all; method: immunoSEQ multiplex PCR. Of nearly 350,000 clones listed, roughly nine tenths are singletons. This clonotype was sampled from a woman in her thirties who had recovered from COVID-19. Sequences were obtained from PBMCs or T cells enriched from blood (not recorded which).

The CDR3: CAWSEGGGNEKLFF. In nucleotides, the CDR3 is TGTGCCTGGAGTGAAGGGGGAGGGAATGAAAAACTGTTTTTT. This chain connects TRBV30 to TRBJ1-4; possible D gene TRBD1, 6 bases. V dropped 1 base and J dropped 5 bases, with 11 bases sitting between them. The length of the CDR3 is 14 residues. CDR1 GTSNPN and CDR2 SVGIG come from the germline V gene (reference sequence). Together with reference TRBV30 and TRBJ1-4, the CDR3 gives the full variable domain: SQTIHQWPATLVQPVGSPLSLECTVEGTSNPNLYWYRQAAGRGLQLLFYSVGIGQISSEVPQNLSASRPQDRQFILSSKKLLLSDSGFYLCAWSEGGGNEKLFFGSGTQLSVL.